The 32 T cell receptor beta chains below all came from one sample that was sequenced in a study of T cell repertoires in ileal Crohn's disease. Measured with immunoSEQ multiplex PCR; TCRdb has only the in-frame clones, and not every one. The sample consists of roughly 28,000 clones, around 80% of them appearing once. Specimen: ileal tissue. The receptors come from an adult with Crohn's disease.

This rearrangement joins TRBV5-8 to TRBJ2-2; a weak D match, TRBD1 (6 bases). CDR3 length: 13 residues. The germline V gene has CDR1 SGHTS and CDR2 YDEGEE. Trimming shortened V by 1 base and J by 13 bases, and 14 bases separated the two germline ends. Written as DNA, the CDR3 is TGTGCCAGCAGCTTGCGGGTACAGGGTGGGCTGTTTTTT. It translates to CASSLRVQGGLFF.

The chain combines TRBV9 with TRBJ2-7, with TRBD1 as a possible D gene (6 bases). The CDR3 has 14 amino acids. Germline V gives CDR1 SGDLS, CDR2 YYNGEE. The V end was cut by 0 bases, the J end by 7 bases, with 14 bases between. The CDR3 bases are TGTGCCAGCAGCGTAGACGGACAGTCGGTAGAGCAGTACTTC. Its translation is CASSVDGQSVEQYF.

This clone has only a few counts. The gene calls are TRBV18 and TRBJ2-7; D might be TRBD1 (5 bases). Germline V CDR1 and CDR2: KGHSH, LQKENI. The V and J ends lost 0 bases and 6 bases respectively, with 12 bases between them. The CDR3 has 14 residues. This CDR3 reads CASSPPRLGPEQYF. The CDR3 nucleotides are TGTGCCAGCTCACCACCGAGACTGGGGCCCGAGCAGTACTTC.

V and J are TRBV2 and TRBJ2-7; 11 nucleotides align to TRBD1. The germline gives CDR1 SNHLY, CDR2 FYNNEI. CDR3 length equals 12 residues. V trimming: 7 bases; J trimming: 9 bases; junction bases outside the gene matches: 5. CDR3 DNA sequence: TGTGCCAGCACTTGGACAGGGGGCGCGCAGTACTTC. Residues: CASTWTGGAQYF.

The chain has TRBV10-2 and TRBJ1-5; D remains unclear. V lost 2 bases and J 7 bases, leaving 6 bases between the germline ends. The V gene's germline CDR1 is WSHSY and CDR2 SAAADI. The CDR3 totals 12 residues. The CDR3 bases are TGCGCCAGCAGTGAGCCCCCGCAGCCCCAGCATTTT. Amino acids: CASSEPPQPQHF.

There are a few counts of this clone. V usage is TRBV14 and J usage is TRBJ2-1; the D is unclear. CDR3 length: 12 amino acids. Germline CDR1 reads SGHDN; CDR2 reads FVKESK. V dropped 2 bases and J dropped 10 bases, with 9 bases sitting between them. The CDR3 sequence: CASSQSGREQFF. The CDR3 region has the DNA TGTGCCAGCAGCCAATCCGGCAGGGAGCAGTTCTTC.

The chain is built from TRBV4-2 and TRBJ1-2, with D uncertain. Germline V gives CDR1 LGHNA, CDR2 YNFKEQ. The CDR3 is 13 amino acids. V was clipped by 1 base and J by 10 bases, with 13 bases between them. Here the CDR3 reads CASSQAAATNYTF. The DNA of the CDR3 is TGTGCCAGCAGCCAAGCGGCAGCTACTAACTACACCTTC.

This chain uses TRBV6-1 with TRBJ2-5, with D perhaps TRBD1 (6 bases). The CDR3 runs 14 residues. Germline V gene lookup returns CDR1 MNHNS and CDR2 SASEGT. V lost 6 bases, J lost 1 base, and 12 bases lay in between. CDR3 nucleotide sequence: TGTGCCAGCAGCCTGGCAGGGGCCCAAGAGACCCAGTACTTC. It encodes CASSLAGAQETQYF.

The chain recombines TRBV5-1 with TRBJ1-6; 9 bases match TRBD1. Germline V CDR1 and CDR2: SGHRS, YFSETQ. Trimming at V came to 4 bases and at J to 9 bases, leaving 5 bases not matched to a gene. This CDR3 is 14 amino acids long. The CDR3 nucleotides read TGCGCCAGCAGCGTGGACAGGGGAGCTTCACCCCTCCACTTT. Residues: CASSVDRGASPLHF.

This sequence joins TRBV6-6 and TRBJ1-2; D is unresolved. Germline V gene lookup returns CDR1 MNHNY and CDR2 SVGAGI (reference sequence). The CDR3 covers 15 residues. V lost 7 bases, J lost 0 bases, and 15 bases lay in between. The CDR3 sequence is CASTLRVPSNYGYTF. CDR3 nucleotide sequence: TGTGCCAGCACTCTACGCGTCCCGTCTAACTATGGCTACACCTTC.

V gene TRBV27 combines with J gene TRBJ1-5; D call uncertain. The CDR3 has 14 amino acids. V lost 8 bases to trimming and J lost 9 bases, with 20 bases between them. Germline assignment: CDR1 MNHEY and CDR2 SMNVEV (reference sequence). CDR3 residues: CASLKAGSLGPQHF. The CDR3 DNA reads TGTGCCAGCCTTAAGGCGGGCTCCCTTGGGCCCCAGCATTTT.

In the case of this clone: Other nucleotide sequences in the sample specify the same CDR3. The J gene is TRBJ1-6, the V gene TRBV7-2, with 7 bases lining up with TRBD1. With V trimmed by 6 bases and J by 10 bases, 6 bases remained unmatched. Germline V lookup: CDR1 SGHTA, CDR2 FQGNSA. This CDR3 spans 13 amino acids. This chain's CDR3 is CASSSTGTSPLHF. In DNA form, the CDR3 reads TGTGCCAGCAGTTCGACAGGGACCTCACCCCTCCACTTT.

This chain links TRBV9 with TRBJ2-2; a weak D match, TRBD2 (6 bases). Germline lookup yields CDR1 SGDLS and CDR2 YYNGEE. V lost 0 bases, J lost 3 bases, and 12 bases lay in between. This CDR3 is built from 16 residues. The CDR3 DNA reads as TGTGCCAGCAGCGTAGGACTAGGGCCCGACACCGGGGAGCTGTTTTTT. As protein: CASSVGLGPDTGELFF.

The rearrangement joins TRBV30 to TRBJ1-2, with a possible D match to TRBD1 (6 bases). CDR3 length: 12 residues. The V end lost 0 bases, the J end lost 6 bases, and 8 bases lay between the germline ends. Germline loops: CDR1 GTSNPN, CDR2 SVGIG (reference sequence). The CDR3, as DNA: TGTGCCTGGAGTGTACAGGGCGATGGCTACACCTTC. Amino acids: CAWSVQGDGYTF.

The V and J genes are TRBV7-4 and TRBJ2-2; D uncertain. Trimming took off 11 bases at V and 2 bases at J, with 9 bases between the two ends. From germline, CDR1 is SGHVT and CDR2 SQSDAQ. This CDR3 has 12 residues. Here the CDR3 reads CASTRNTGELFF. Written as DNA, the CDR3 is TGTGCCTCGACTCGAAACACCGGGGAGCTGTTTTTT.

The chain links TRBV7-2 to TRBJ1-1; tentative D call: TRBD1 (5 bases). Looked up from germline, CDR1 is SGHTA and CDR2 is FQGNSA. V was trimmed by 2 bases and J by 5 bases, leaving 21 bases between them. The CDR3 is 17 residues long. In DNA, the CDR3 is TGTGCCAGCAGCTTAAAAGTGACAGTTCATACATTTACTGAAGCTTTCTTT. As protein: CASSLKVTVHTFTEAFF.

This clone was found once. This chain connects TRBV5-1 to TRBJ1-2; D not resolved. In germline, CDR1 is SGHRS, CDR2 YFSETQ. The V end was cut by 1 base, the J end by 4 bases, with 8 bases between. This CDR3 contains 13 residues. The CDR3 bases are TGCGCCAGCAGCTTGTCAGGCCCCTATGGCTACACCTTC. It codes for CASSLSGPYGYTF.

This rearrangement joins TRBV11-2 to TRBJ2-7; 8 bases match TRBD1. Unmatched junction bases numbered 2, after V lost 1 base and J lost 3 bases. This CDR3 comprises 14 residues. The germline V gene encodes CDR1 SGHAT and CDR2 FQNNGV. The CDR3 nucleotides are TGTGCCAGCAGCTTAGCGGGACAGGTCTACGAGCAGTACTTC. Protein sequence: CASSLAGQVYEQYF. The full variable domain, its missing parts supplied by reference TRBV11-2 and TRBJ2-7, is EAGVAQSPRYKIIEKRQSVAFWCNPISGHATLYWYQQILGQGPKLLIQFQNNGVVDDSQLPKDRFSAERLKGVDSTLKIQPAKLEDSAVYLCASSLAGQVYEQYFGPGTRLTVT.

The gene calls are TRBV4-3 and TRBJ2-5; 9 bases map to TRBD2. V was clipped by 5 bases and J by 4 bases; unmatched bases: 8. CDR3 length: 15 amino acids. Per germline, CDR1 LGHNA and CDR2 YSLEER. This chain's CDR3 is CASSSLSSGGETQYF. CDR3 coding DNA: TGCGCCAGCAGCTCCTTAAGTAGCGGGGGAGAGACCCAGTACTTC.

The chain combines TRBV18 with TRBJ2-5, with a tentative D call TRBD2 (5 bases). This CDR3 comprises 13 residues. The V gene lost 5 bases and the J gene lost 5 bases, with 12 bases spanning the gap. The germline V gene has CDR1 KGHSH and CDR2 LQKENI. The CDR3 here is CASSIMSGETQYF. The CDR3 region has the DNA TGTGCCAGCTCAATCATGTCGGGGGAGACCCAGTACTTC.

V usage is TRBV23-1 and J usage is TRBJ1-5, with 10 bases aligning to TRBD1. TRBV23-1 is noted as an ORF with a role that remains uncertain. CDR3 length equals 17 residues. V shed 3 bases, J shed 1 base, and the junction held 6 bases outside the gene matches. In DNA, the CDR3 is TGCGCCAGCAGTCAGGGGACAGGGGAATTGAGCAATCAGCCCCAGCATTTT. Translating it yields CASSQGTGELSNQPQHF.

Details on this clone: One end of the junction does not line up with germline, which may come from a read error. In the same sample, other DNA sequences code for this CDR3. The rearrangement links TRBV27 to TRBJ1-6; D call uncertain. The CDR3 length is 14 residues. Per the germline V gene, CDR1 is MNHEY and CDR2 is SMNVEV (reference sequence). CDR3 DNA sequence: TGTGCCAGCAGGGAGAGGTTCTATAATTCCCCCCTCCACTTT. The encoded protein is CASRERFYNSPLHF.

This chain connects TRBV6-5 to TRBJ2-3; 7 nucleotides agree with TRBD1. This CDR3 region has 13 residues. V was pared by 5 bases and J by 6 bases, with 5 bases of the junction left unmatched. Germline V gene data show CDR1 as MNHEY and CDR2 as SVGAGI. CDR3 nucleotide sequence: TGTGCCAGCAGTCGACAGGGTTGGGATACGCAGTATTTT. Translation gives CASSRQGWDTQYF.

This chain links TRBV7-8 with TRBJ1-3; maybe TRBD1 (5 bases). The CDR3 extends over 13 amino acids. CDR1 and CDR2 (germline): SGHVS, FQNEAQ. V lost 5 bases and J lost 7, with 12 bases in between. The CDR3: CASSQDGGNTIYF. For the CDR3, the DNA is TGTGCCAGCAGCCAGGATGGGGGGAACACCATATATTTT.

The gene calls are TRBV6-5 and TRBJ1-1; 7 bases are shared with TRBD1. The CDR3 length is 14 residues. V trimming: 5 bases; J trimming: 5 bases; junction bases outside the gene matches: 8. In germline, CDR1 is MNHEY, CDR2 SVGAGI. The CDR3 DNA follows: TGTGCCAGCAGTCCTCGACAGGGATGGACTGAAGCTTTCTTT. Its protein product is CASSPRQGWTEAFF.

DNA for the CDR3: TGTGCCAGCAGTGGGGACAGAACCTACGAGCAGTACTTC. Its protein product is CASSGDRTYEQYF. The rearrangement joins TRBV6-1 to TRBJ2-7, with 7 bases lining up with TRBD1. Germline-derived CDR1 and CDR2 are MNHNS and SASEGT. Trimming took 4 bases from V and 2 from J; bases not matched to a gene: 2. This CDR3 contains 13 residues.

The V gene is TRBV6-5, the J gene TRBJ2-3; TRBD2 aligns across 11 bases. The CDR3 spans 15 residues. V shed 6 bases and J 0 bases; nucleotides not matched to a gene: 2. From germline, CDR1 is MNHEY and CDR2 SVGAGI. Here the CDR3 DNA reads TGTGCCAGCAGGACTAGCGGGACGAGCACAGATACGCAGTATTTT. It is translated as CASRTSGTSTDTQYF.

The V call is TRBV6-6, the J call TRBJ1-1, with 7 bases aligning to TRBD1. Germline CDR1 and CDR2: MNHNY and SVGAGI (reference sequence). This CDR3 is 14 amino acids long. Trimming took 6 bases from V and 4 from J; bases not matched to a gene: 8. The DNA of the CDR3 is TGTGCCAGCAGCCTTGACAGGGCCCGCACTGAAGCTTTCTTT. It encodes CASSLDRARTEAFF.

CDR3 coding DNA: TGTGCCAGCACCTCCCTAGCGGGGGTAACCTACAATGAGCAGTTCTTC. It translates to CASTSLAGVTYNEQFF. The rearrangement links TRBV6-6 to TRBJ2-1; 10 bases fit TRBD2. The CDR3 is made up of 16 amino acids. Germline V CDR1 and CDR2: MNHNY, SVGAGI (reference sequence). V trimming: 7 bases; J trimming: 2 bases; junction bases outside the gene matches: 8.

The CDR3, as DNA: TGCGCCAGCAGCTCATTCCCTCCCGGGACACAAAATGAAAAACTGTTTTTT. Encoded protein: CASSSFPPGTQNEKLFF. This chain uses TRBV5-1 with TRBJ1-4, with a tentative D call TRBD1 (6 bases). Germline values: CDR1 SGHRS, CDR2 YFSETQ. The CDR3 length is 17 residues. V lost 3 bases and J 5 bases, leaving 20 bases between the germline ends.

The chain couples TRBV7-2 to TRBJ1-5; possibly TRBD1 for D (5 bases). V shed 3 bases and J shed 4 bases, with 7 bases lying between them. CDR1 is SGHTA, CDR2 FQGNSA, per germline. CDR3 length equals 13 residues. The chain's CDR3 is CASSFRANQPQHF. CDR3 bases: TGTGCCAGCAGCTTCAGGGCGAATCAGCCCCAGCATTTT.

This rearrangement joins TRBV7-2 to TRBJ2-7, with 10 bases lining up with TRBD1. J gave up 4 bases and V 4 bases, and 7 bases lay outside the gene matches. This CDR3 has 15 amino acids. CDR1 and CDR2 from the germline V gene are SGHTA and FQGNSA. CDR3 nucleotides: TGTGCCAGCAGCTCCTGGGACAGGGGTGGGTACGAGCAGTACTTC. This translates into CASSSWDRGGYEQYF.